Listed below are T cell receptor beta chains from one sample, sequenced in a study of blood T cell repertoires in COVID-19. Clones were read by immunoSEQ multiplex PCR, and TCRdb kept only the in-frame ones, dropping some. The table has 220,000 or so clones, around 86% seen once; the top ten hold roughly 10%. The sample consisted of peripheral blood. These receptors all stem from a woman between 45 and 65 years old with COVID-19, enrolled during active disease. CDR3s include the opening cysteine and the closing phenylalanine or tryptophan. A D gene is named only where the DNA matches it firmly. Only some rows state a clone size, as once, few, many or a class for expanded clones.

TRBV5-1	.	TRBJ2-7	.	TGCGCCAGCAGCTTGGGGCAGGGAAGAGGCGGGCAGTACTTC	CASSLGQGRGGQYF
TRBV19	.	TRBJ1-2	.	TGTGCCAGTAGTCACCAGGGAAACCCATATGGCTACACCTTC	CASSHQGNPYGYTF
TRBV19	TRBD1	TRBJ1-5	.	TGTGCCAGTAGTATCTCCGGACAGGGGGATCAGCCCCAGCATTTT	CASSISGQGDQPQHF
TRBV6-5	.	TRBJ2-3	.	TGTGCCAGCAGCGTCCGCCAGGGGCGAGGAGATACGCAGTATTTT	CASSVRQGRGDTQYF
TRBV21-1	.	TRBJ1-5	.	TGTGCCAGCAGCAAACAAACAGGAGGGCTCCGCCCTAATCAGCCCCAGCATTTT	CASSKQTGGLRPNQPQHF
TRBV5-1	TRBD1	TRBJ2-2	few	TGCGCCAGCAGATTCGCAGGGGGAGCCGGGGAGCTGTTTTTT	CASRFAGGAGELFF
TRBV6-1	.	TRBJ2-2	.	TGTGCCAGCAGTGGCAGCAGGTACAGGGACACCGGGGAGCTGTTTTTT	CASSGSRYRDTGELFF
TRBV6-6	TRBD2	TRBJ2-1	.	TGTGCCAGCAGTCGACGGGCTAGCGGGGGTAAGAGCTCCTACAATGAGCAGTTCTTC	CASSRRASGGKSSYNEQFF
TRBV19	.	TRBJ1-2	.	TGTGCCAGTAGCCCAGGGGTTGGCTATGGCTACACCTTC	CASSPGVGYGYTF
TRBV20-1	.	TRBJ2-1	.	TGCAGTGCTAGCCCTAATGATGAGCAGTTCTTC	CSASPNDEQFF
TRBV2	TRBD2	TRBJ2-3	.	TGTGCCAGCAGTGAGAATCCCCGGGGACTAGCGGGGGGCTCAGATACGCAGTATTTT	CASSENPRGLAGGSDTQYF
TRBV19	.	TRBJ2-6	.	TGTGCCAGTAGTATAGTGCGACAGGCAGTCTCTGGGGCCAACGTCCTGACTTTC	CASSIVRQAVSGANVLTF
TRBV30	.	TRBJ1-5	.	TGTGCCTGGAGTGTAGAGGGGGGGGCGAATCAGCCCCAGCATTTT	CAWSVEGGANQPQHF
TRBV27	.	TRBJ2-3	many	TGTGCCAGCAAGGGTCAGGGGGGCGCAGATACGCAGTATTTT	CASKGQGGADTQYF
TRBV29-1	.	TRBJ1-5	.	TGCAGCGTTGAAGATCAAAGGGGGCAGCCCCAGCATTTT	CSVEDQRGQPQHF
TRBV5-1	.	TRBJ2-1	.	TGCGCCAGCCGTGGGGGGGGCAACACCTACAATGAGCAGTTCTTC	CASRGGGNTYNEQFF
TRBV5-1	TRBD1	TRBJ1-4	.	TGCGCCAGCAGCCCAAGGGGGCGGGCTAATGAAAAACTGTTTTTT	CASSPRGRANEKLFF
TRBV24-1	TRBD1	TRBJ2-1	.	TGTGCCATTGAGCCCCGGGACAGGACCTACAATGAGCAGTTCTTC	CAIEPRDRTYNEQFF
TRBV5-5	TRBD1	TRBJ2-5	.	TGTGCCAGCAACCGACAGGGGATGGGAGAGACCCAGTACTTC	CASNRQGMGETQYF
TRBV18	TRBD1	TRBJ2-1	.	TGTGCCAGCTCACCCGACAGGGAAAAGCAGTTCTTC	CASSPDREKQFF
TRBV5-1	.	TRBJ2-1	.	TGCGCCAGCAGCTTGACACAGGTTCTCAGTGAGCAGTTCTTC	CASSLTQVLSEQFF
TRBV6-4	TRBD1	TRBJ2-6	.	TGTGCCAGCAGTACCTGGGGGACAGGGGGCCCTGGGGCCAACGTCCTGACTTTC	CASSTWGTGGPGANVLTF
TRBV7-9	.	TRBJ2-3	.	TGTGCCAGCAGCTTAGCTGGCGGGACTGGCACAGATACGCAGTATTTT	CASSLAGGTGTDTQYF
TRBV19	TRBD1	TRBJ1-6	.	TGTGCCAGTAGACAGGGGCAGAGCTCCTATAATTCACCCCTCCACTTT	CASRQGQSSYNSPLHF
TRBV19	TRBD1	TRBJ1-2	.	TGTGCCAGTAAGGACAGGGGGAAACAGAGCTACACCTTC	CASKDRGKQSYTF
TRBV27	TRBD1	TRBJ1-4	.	TGTGCCAGCAGTGACAGGGCGGATGAAAAACTGTTTTTT	CASSDRADEKLFF
TRBV29-1	.	TRBJ2-3	.	TGCAGCCATCGGTACACAGATACGCAGTATTTT	CSHRYTDTQYF
TRBV5-1	.	TRBJ1-2	once	TGCGCCAGCAGCTTCCAGTCCAACTATGGCTACACCTTC	CASSFQSNYGYTF
TRBV6-5	TRBD1	TRBJ2-3	.	TGTGCCAGCAGCTCCCAGGGGGCCCTACCCGATACGCAGTATTTT	CASSSQGALPDTQYF
TRBV10-2	.	TRBJ1-3	.	TGCGCCAGCAGTGAGTCATCCCCTCGTAGAGGCACCATATATTTT	CASSESSPRRGTIYF
TRBV2	TRBD1	TRBJ2-7	.	TGTGCCAGCAAGGGACAGGAGTCCTACGAGCAGTACTTC	CASKGQESYEQYF
TRBV11-3	TRBD2	TRBJ2-1	.	TGTGCCAGCAGCCCCGGTACGGGACTAGCGGGGGGGCCCTCCTACAATGAGCAGTTCTTC	CASSPGTGLAGGPSYNEQFF
TRBV28	.	TRBJ1-5	.	TGTGCCAGCAGTTTAATAGGGGGTAGCAATCAGCCCCAGCATTTT	CASSLIGGSNQPQHF